The clone carrying this T cell receptor (beta chain) has a handful of counts. Its specificity is not known. The data originate from a study of cytomegalovirus exposure and HLA in healthy donors. Overall study results and limits: In an earlier analysis, in approximately 570 donors, most V segments appeared productive either ~87% or ~30% of the time. The study reported that TCR beta sequences accurately predicted HLA-A and HLA-B alleles in most subjects.

This CDR3 comprises 14 residues. Trimming took off 0 bases at V and 5 bases at J, with 9 bases between the two ends. Germline V gene data show CDR1 as SGHDT and CDR2 as YYEEEE. The donors were healthy bone marrow donors. With 60 Vbeta and 13 Jbeta primers, the PCR was carried out. Produced via immunoSEQ multiplex PCR; TCRdb's table is partial and in-frame only. The sample has 80,000 to 95,000 clones, 60% to 70% seen once. The sequencing sample was made of PBMCs. The rearrangement joins TRBV5-6 to TRBJ1-5; D is uncertain. This clonotype originated in a woman aged 25 to 39 in good health and CMV-seronegative. The CDR3 coding sequence is TGTGCCAGCAGCTTGGCGGGGAACTATCAGCCCCAGCATTTT. As protein: CASSLAGNYQPQHF.